A selection of T cell receptor beta chains follows, all from one sample in a study of blood T cell repertoires in COVID-19. Method: immunoSEQ multiplex PCR; TCRdb's copy keeps in-frame clones and lacks some. The sample yields about 180,000 clones, over 80% seen once. The sequencing input was peripheral blood. All receptors derive from a woman in her 70s with COVID-19, enrolled during active disease. CDR3s leave out the opening cysteine and the closing phenylalanine or tryptophan. The order of the fields is CDR3 protein, J gene, V gene.

CDR3aa: ASSLGANPTDTQY
j_gene: TRBJ2-3
v_gene: TRBV11-2

CDR3aa: ASSVQGASRGELF
j_gene: TRBJ2-2
v_gene: TRBV9

CDR3aa: ASSYSPGQGVRTEAF
j_gene: TRBJ1-1
v_gene: TRBV6-2/TRBV6-3

CDR3aa: ASSLDRAGEKLF
j_gene: TRBJ1-4
v_gene: TRBV7-9

CDR3aa: SVVSVETQY
j_gene: TRBJ2-5
v_gene: TRBV29-1

CDR3aa: ASSQEGSGRATEAF
j_gene: TRBJ1-1
v_gene: TRBV4-1

CDR3aa: ASSMTMYGYT
j_gene: TRBJ1-2
v_gene: TRBV2

CDR3aa: ASSLEQYYGYT
j_gene: TRBJ1-2
v_gene: TRBV5-5

CDR3aa: ASSGGVSNQPQH
j_gene: TRBJ1-5
v_gene: TRBV28

CDR3aa: ATSVGGQTGQPQH
j_gene: TRBJ1-5
v_gene: TRBV7-9

CDR3aa: ASSALGLRIISPLH
j_gene: TRBJ1-6
v_gene: TRBV6-4

CDR3aa: ASSFSGYGNTIY
j_gene: TRBJ1-3
v_gene: TRBV5-6

CDR3aa: ASSLLAGSYEQY
j_gene: TRBJ2-7
v_gene: TRBV6-5

CDR3aa: ASSVASGTGELF
j_gene: TRBJ2-2
v_gene: TRBV9

CDR3aa: ASSLGTAAGNTIY
j_gene: TRBJ1-3
v_gene: TRBV28

CDR3aa: ASRSDRGRGGANVLT
j_gene: TRBJ2-6
v_gene: TRBV2

CDR3aa: ASSDRTASTDTQY
j_gene: TRBJ2-3
v_gene: TRBV6-5

CDR3aa: SVDVGTGTTDTQY
j_gene: TRBJ2-3
v_gene: TRBV29-1

CDR3aa: ATSDPGLAANTGELF
j_gene: TRBJ2-2
v_gene: TRBV24-1

CDR3aa: AWSVPGSGNTIY
j_gene: TRBJ1-3
v_gene: TRBV30

CDR3aa: ASSVEGLVYEQY
j_gene: TRBJ2-7
v_gene: TRBV9

CDR3aa: ASSLGTANTEAF
j_gene: TRBJ1-1
v_gene: TRBV11-2

CDR3aa: ASSIYTGSTSTDTQY
j_gene: TRBJ2-3
v_gene: TRBV19

CDR3aa: ASTKLGGSTEAF
j_gene: TRBJ1-1
v_gene: TRBV19

CDR3aa: ATSDQSQGQKGYT
j_gene: TRBJ1-2
v_gene: TRBV24-1

CDR3aa: ATSEGGAATNEKLF
j_gene: TRBJ1-4
v_gene: TRBV24-1

CDR3aa: AWRPTSVDEQF
j_gene: TRBJ2-1
v_gene: TRBV30